The rows below give T cell receptor beta chains drawn from one sample of a study of glioma-infiltrating T cells after dendritic cell vaccination. Libraries were prepared by immunoSEQ multiplex PCR; TCRdb keeps only in-frame clonotypes and omits some of them. The sample has tens of thousands of clones; roughly 85% are singletons. The material sequenced was blood, taken after dendritic cell vaccination. The receptors were gathered from a human donor with glioblastoma. The CDR3 runs from the conserved cysteine through the conserved F or W. Each record gives: V gene, D gene, J gene, clone size, CDR3 DNA, CDR3 protein. The D gene is left open where the match is weak. Some rows have no size entry. The others give once, few or many, or a class for an expanded clone.

>TRBV5-4|.|TRBJ2-7|.
TGTGCCAGCAGCTTGATCGAACGCAGGGGCCTCGAGCAGTACTTC
CASSLIERRGLEQYF
>TRBV6-5|TRBD2|TRBJ2-3|.
TGTGCCAGCAGTTCTCCGGGGGGAAGCACAGATACGCAGTATTTT
CASSSPGGSTDTQYF
>TRBV4-3|TRBD2|TRBJ2-3|.
TGCGCCAGCAGTTCCGGGACTAATACGCAGTATTTT
CASSSGTNTQYF
>TRBV27|.|TRBJ1-5|.
TGTGCCAGCAGTTTAGTTGCGAGCAATCAGCCCCAGCATTTT
CASSLVASNQPQHF
>TRBV7-3|TRBD2|TRBJ2-2|.
TGTGCCAGCAGCCAGGGACTAGCAGTCACCGGGGAGCTGTTTTTT
CASSQGLAVTGELFF
>TRBV7-2|.|TRBJ2-2|.
TGTGCCAGCAGCTTCCGAAGCAACACCGGGGAGCTGTTTTTT
CASSFRSNTGELFF
>TRBV19|TRBD2|TRBJ2-1|.
TGTGCCAGTAGTATGCAAGGACTAGCGGGACACGGCAATGAGCAGTTCTTC
CASSMQGLAGHGNEQFF
>TRBV6-1|.|TRBJ1-1|.
TGTGCCAGCAGTGAAGGCACAGGAAAAGCTTTCTTT
CASSEGTGKAFF
>TRBV9|.|TRBJ2-7|.
TGTGCCAGCAGCACCCACGCCAGGGGCGGCGACGAGCAGTACTTC
CASSTHARGGDEQYF
>TRBV9|TRBD1|TRBJ1-6|.
TGTGCCAGCAGCGTGAACAGGGGACCTAGGGATTCACCCCTCCACTTT
CASSVNRGPRDSPLHF
>TRBV9|.|TRBJ2-3|.
TGTGCCAGCAGCGCGTTAGCGGACACAGATACGCAGTATTTT
CASSALADTDTQYF
>TRBV5-1|.|TRBJ2-1|once
TGCGCCAGCAGCCAGGGGGGAGGCAATGAGCAGTTCTTC
CASSQGGGNEQFF
>TRBV6-5|.|TRBJ1-6|few
TGTGCCAGCAGACAGGGTATAGGGCATTCACCCCTCCACTTT
CASRQGIGHSPLHF
>TRBV6-5|.|TRBJ1-1|.
TGTGCCAGCAGTTATTACAGGGACAAGGGAGAAGCTTTCTTT
CASSYYRDKGEAFF
>TRBV19|.|TRBJ2-7|medium-sized
TGTGCCAGTAGTATTGGAGGGGAAGGCTACGAGCAGTACTTC
CASSIGGEGYEQYF
>TRBV7-6|TRBD1|TRBJ1-4|.
TGTGCCAGCAGCCCCGGGACAGGGAGCGAAAAACTGTTTTTT
CASSPGTGSEKLFF
>TRBV5-1|TRBD1|TRBJ1-3|.
TGCGCCAGCAGCTTGGCCGGGCGACAGGGGGCGCGTCGGTTTGGAAACACCATATATTTT
CASSLAGRQGARRFGNTIYF
>TRBV7-9|.|TRBJ2-3|.
TGTGCCAGCAGCTTAGAACGGGGTAAGGGCACAGATACGCAGTATTTT
CASSLERGKGTDTQYF
>TRBV5-1|TRBD1|TRBJ1-1|once
TGCGCCAGCAGTGGACAGGGGGCGCGGTCGTCAACTGAAGCTTTCTTT
CASSGQGARSSTEAFF
>TRBV6-6|.|TRBJ2-1|once
TGTGCCAGCAGCCGTTCCAATGAGCAGTTCTTC
CASSRSNEQFF
>TRBV5-1|TRBD1|TRBJ2-3|.
TGCGCCAGCAGCTTGGGGGACAGTCCAGATACGCAGTATTTT
CASSLGDSPDTQYF
>TRBV27|TRBD1|TRBJ2-5|.
TGTGCCAGCATCAAACTGGGACAGGGGGCCCAAGAGACCCAGTACTTC
CASIKLGQGAQETQYF
>TRBV19|.|TRBJ1-1|.
TGTGCCAGTAGTATGGGGGGGTTCCGAACCAACACTGAAGCTTTCTTT
CASSMGGFRTNTEAFF
>TRBV5-1|TRBD2|TRBJ2-1|once
TGCGCCAGCAGCTTCGAAGGGAGTGCGGGAGGGCCCTACAATGAGCAGTTCTTC
CASSFEGSAGGPYNEQFF
>TRBV15|TRBD1|TRBJ1-6|.
TGTGCCACCAGCAGGCGCGACAGGGACTATAATTCACCCCTCCACTTT
CATSRRDRDYNSPLHF
>TRBV28|.|TRBJ2-2|few
TGTGCCAGCAGTTCCTCCGTCCAGTCCGGGGAGCTGTTTTTT
CASSSSVQSGELFF
>TRBV30|TRBD2|TRBJ2-1|few
TGTGCCTGGAGTCCACGGACTAGCGGGGATTACAATGAGCAGTTCTTC
CAWSPRTSGDYNEQFF
>TRBV29-1|.|TRBJ2-7|.
TGCAGCGTTGGGGTACAGGGCCTCTGGGACGAGCAGTACTTC
CSVGVQGLWDEQYF
>TRBV6-1|TRBD1|TRBJ1-6|.
TGTGCCAGCAGTCCGACAGGGGGCGATAATTCACCCCTCCACTTT
CASSPTGGDNSPLHF
>TRBV19|.|TRBJ2-5|.
TGTGCCAGTAGTATTTCCGGGACAACCGAGACCCAGTACTTC
CASSISGTTETQYF
>TRBV9|TRBD1|TRBJ1-3|.
TGTGCCAGCAGCTCTGACAGGGAGTATCTGAACACCATATATTTT
CASSSDREYLNTIYF
>TRBV7-6|TRBD2|TRBJ2-7|.
TGTGCCAGCAGCTTAGTAGCGGGGGGGCTTGACGAGCAGTACTTC
CASSLVAGGLDEQYF
>TRBV4-1|TRBD2|TRBJ2-1|.
TGCGCCAGCAGCCAAGATGAGACTAGCTTCAATGAGCAGTTCTTC
CASSQDETSFNEQFF
>TRBV11-2|.|TRBJ2-1|.
TGTGCCAGCAGCCTATCAGCGAGGAGCCGGGATGAGCAGTTCTTC
CASSLSARSRDEQFF
>TRBV19|.|TRBJ2-2|few
TGTGCCAGTAGTACCCTAGTCTCGGCCGGGGAGCTGTTTTTT
CASSTLVSAGELFF
>TRBV4-1|TRBD1|TRBJ1-1|.
TGCGCCAGCAGCCAAGATAGGCAGGGGGCAGGATGGACTGAAGCTTTCTTT
CASSQDRQGAGWTEAFF
>TRBV5-1|.|TRBJ1-2|.
TGCGCCAGCAGCCTGGGGTTTGGGGGGACCCTCTATGGCTACACCTTC
CASSLGFGGTLYGYTF
>TRBV30|.|TRBJ2-7|.
TGTGCCTGGACCCTGCACAGGGCCTACCAATACGAGCAGTACTTC
CAWTLHRAYQYEQYF
>TRBV9|.|TRBJ2-5|.
TGTGCCAGCAGCCCTCGGTTAGCGTACGTTCAAGAGACCCAGTACTTC
CASSPRLAYVQETQYF
>TRBV10-3|TRBD2|TRBJ2-1|.
TGTGCCATCAGTGACAGACTAGCGGGAGGGTATTACAATGAGCAGTTCTTC
CAISDRLAGGYYNEQFF
>TRBV5-4|TRBD2|TRBJ2-5|once
TGTGCCAGCAGCCCAGGACTAGCGGGAGTCCAAGAGACCCAGTACTTC
CASSPGLAGVQETQYF
>TRBV6-5|TRBD1|TRBJ1-2|.
TGTGCCAGCAGTTACTCGGGGACAGACTATGGCTACACCTTC
CASSYSGTDYGYTF
>TRBV7-3|.|TRBJ1-2|.
TGTGCCAGCAGCTTATCTCCTCCGGGGGGCGCCGAGGGCTACACCTTC
CASSLSPPGGAEGYTF
>TRBV6-1|.|TRBJ2-6|few
TGTGCCAGCAGTCAGACGTCGGGGGGGGCCAACGTCCTGACTTTC
CASSQTSGGANVLTF
>TRBV7-9|TRBD1|TRBJ2-7|.
TGTGCCAGCAGCTTATCCCGTGACAGGGGGCATTCCTACGAGCAGTACTTC
CASSLSRDRGHSYEQYF
>TRBV9|TRBD1|TRBJ2-1|.
TGTGCCAGCAGCCTTCGACAGGGGGCAAGCAATGAGCAGTTCTTC
CASSLRQGASNEQFF
>TRBV30|.|TRBJ1-2|few
TGTGCCTGGAGTGGCTGGCAGGAATATGGCTACACCTTC
CAWSGWQEYGYTF
>TRBV7-9|.|TRBJ2-5|once
TGTGCCAGCAGCTTGACAGGCCCAGAGACCCAGTACTTC
CASSLTGPETQYF